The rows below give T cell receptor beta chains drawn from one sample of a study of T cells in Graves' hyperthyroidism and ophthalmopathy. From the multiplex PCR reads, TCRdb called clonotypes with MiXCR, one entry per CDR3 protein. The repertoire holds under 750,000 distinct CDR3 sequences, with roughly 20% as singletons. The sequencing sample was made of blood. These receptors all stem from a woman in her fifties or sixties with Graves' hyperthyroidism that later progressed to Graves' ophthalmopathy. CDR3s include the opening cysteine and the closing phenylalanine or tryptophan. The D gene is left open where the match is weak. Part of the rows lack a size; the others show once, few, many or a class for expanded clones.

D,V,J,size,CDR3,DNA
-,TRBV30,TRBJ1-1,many,CAYAGEGPMNTEAFF,TGTGCCTACGCTGGGGAGGGGCCCATGAACACTGAAGCTTTCTTT
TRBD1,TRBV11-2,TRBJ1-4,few,CASSREVPGTANEKLFF,TGCGCCAGCAGCCGTGAGGTCCCCGGGACAGCTAATGAAAAACTGTTTTTT
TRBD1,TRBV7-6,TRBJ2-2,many,CASSLTPLTGGVWELFF,TGTGCCAGCAGCTTAACCCCGTTGACAGGGGGCGTTTGGGAGCTGTTTTTT
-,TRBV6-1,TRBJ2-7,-,CASSDGSLGDEQYF,TGTGCCAGCAGTGACGGGTCCCTGGGTGACGAGCAGTACTTC
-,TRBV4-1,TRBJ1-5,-,CASSQDLGLGNQPQHF,TGCGCCAGCAGCCAAGACCTGGGGCTGGGCAATCAGCCCCAGCATTTT
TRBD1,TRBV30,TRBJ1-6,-,CAWSRGQSYDSPLHF,TGTGCCTGGAGTAGGGGACAGAGCTACGATTCACCCCTCCACTTT
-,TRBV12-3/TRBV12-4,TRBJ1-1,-,CASSLAYEAFF,TGTGCCAGCAGTTTAGCGTATGAAGCTTTCTTT
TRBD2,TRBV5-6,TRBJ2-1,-,CASTPGGGREDEQFF,TGTGCCAGCACCCCGGGAGGGGGGAGAGAAGATGAGCAGTTCTTC
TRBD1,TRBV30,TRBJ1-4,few,CAWTDRAGGNEKLFF,TGTGCCTGGACGGACAGGGCCGGTGGTAATGAAAAACTGTTTTTT
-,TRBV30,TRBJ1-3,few,CAWMRGWGSGNTIYF,TGTGCCTGGATGCGGGGGTGGGGCTCTGGAAACACCATATATTTT
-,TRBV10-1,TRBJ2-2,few,CASSESRGRPNTGELFF,TGCGCCAGCAGTGAGTCACGGGGCAGACCGAACACCGGGGAGCTGTTTTTT
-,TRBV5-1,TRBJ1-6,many,CASSLGRDRNSPLHF,TGCGCCAGCAGCTTAGGCCGTGACAGAAATTCACCCCTCCACTTT
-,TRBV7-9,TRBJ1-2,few,CASSLGEGRGYTF,TGTGCCAGCAGCTTAGGGGAGGGGCGAGGCTACACCTTC
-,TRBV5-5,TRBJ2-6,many,CASSLRGDGANVLTF,TGTGCCAGCAGCTTGAGAGGGGACGGGGCCAACGTCCTGACTTTC
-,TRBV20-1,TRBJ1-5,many,CSGRLSNQPQHF,TGCAGCGGACGTCTTAGCAATCAGCCCCAGCATTTT
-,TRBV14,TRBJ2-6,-,CASRLHAGANVLTF,TGTGCCAGCAGACTCCACGCTGGGGCCAACGTCCTGACTTTC
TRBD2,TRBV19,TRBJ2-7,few,CASSIVAGDYEQYF,TGTGCCAGTAGTATTGTAGCGGGGGACTACGAGCAGTACTTC
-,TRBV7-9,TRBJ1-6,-,CASSLAWGRNSSPLHF,TGTGCCAGCAGCTTAGCGTGGGGGCGGAATTCGTCACCCCTCCACTTT
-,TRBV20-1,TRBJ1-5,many,CSARPPEGEDRQPQHF,TGCAGTGCTAGACCCCCAGAAGGGGAGGATCGTCAGCCCCAGCATTTT
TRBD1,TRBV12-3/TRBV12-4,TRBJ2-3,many,CASSKTLWDSPSTDTQYF,TGTGCCAGCAGCAAGACCCTTTGGGACAGCCCTAGCACAGATACGCAGTATTTT
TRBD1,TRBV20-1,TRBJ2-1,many,CSATDRGRFWEQFF,TGCAGTGCTACGGACAGGGGGCGATTTTGGGAGCAGTTCTTC
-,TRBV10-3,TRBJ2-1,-,CAIRGLTGSYNEQFF,TGTGCCATCAGGGGACTCACTGGCTCCTACAATGAGCAGTTCTTC
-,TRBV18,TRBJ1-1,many,CASSPSTFTGTEAFF,TGTGCCAGCTCACCAAGCACATTTACGGGCACTGAAGCTTTCTTT
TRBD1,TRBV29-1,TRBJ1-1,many,CSVDRVNTEAFF,TGCAGCGTCGACAGGGTGAACACTGAAGCTTTCTTT
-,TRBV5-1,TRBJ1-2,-,CASSFTDKRGYTF,TGCGCCAGCAGCTTCACCGACAAGCGAGGCTACACCTTC
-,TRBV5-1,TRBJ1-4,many,CASSFNTATNEKLFF,TGCGCCAGCAGCTTCAACACCGCCACTAATGAAAAACTGTTTTTT
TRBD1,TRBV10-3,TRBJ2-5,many,CAISNAQGAPPETQYF,TGTGCCATCAGCAACGCACAGGGGGCGCCTCCAGAGACCCAGTACTTC
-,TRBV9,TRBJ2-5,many,CASSVRGEVETQYF,TGTGCCAGCAGCGTACGCGGGGAGGTGGAGACCCAGTACTTC
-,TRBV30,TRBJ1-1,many,CAWSVAHVEAFF,TGTGCCTGGAGTGTCGCGCACGTTGAAGCTTTCTTT
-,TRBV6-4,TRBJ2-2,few,CASSVGGDGTGELFF,TGTGCCAGCAGTGTCGGAGGGGACGGCACCGGGGAGCTGTTTTTT
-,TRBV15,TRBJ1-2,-,CATSRTSSGGYGYTF,TGTGCCACCAGCAGAACATCCTCAGGCGGCTATGGCTACACCTTC
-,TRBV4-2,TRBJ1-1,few,CASSQDVMNTEAFF,TGTGCCAGCAGCCAAGATGTCATGAACACTGAAGCTTTCTTT
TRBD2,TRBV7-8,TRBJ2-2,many,CASSPTGTTGGELFF,TGTGCCAGCAGCCCGACCGGGACTACGGGCGGGGAGCTGTTTTTT
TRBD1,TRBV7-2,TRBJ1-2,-,CASSPVGTGGYGYTF,TGTGCCAGCAGCCCAGTCGGGACAGGGGGCTATGGCTACACCTTC
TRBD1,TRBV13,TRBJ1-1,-,CASSSTTRQGTLNTEAFF,TGTGCCAGCAGCTCCACAACCAGACAGGGGACTTTGAACACTGAAGCTTTCTTT
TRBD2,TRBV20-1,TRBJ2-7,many,CSARPADGGGTYEQYF,TGCAGTGCCCGACCGGCAGATGGCGGGGGAACCTACGAGCAGTACTTC
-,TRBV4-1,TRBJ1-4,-,CASSQGIQGSNEKLFF,TGCGCCAGCAGCCAAGGTATCCAGGGCTCTAATGAAAAACTGTTTTTT
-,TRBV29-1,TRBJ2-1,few,CSVEDPTGVIAGGNEQFF,TGCAGCGTTGAAGATCCGACAGGGGTCATCGCGGGGGGTAATGAGCAGTTCTTC
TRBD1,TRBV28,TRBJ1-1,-,CASSLGETGGKAFF,TGTGCCAGCAGTTTAGGAGAGACAGGGGGGAAAGCTTTCTTT
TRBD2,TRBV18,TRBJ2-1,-,CASSQSVGTTGTSGGNEQFF,TGTGCCAGCTCACAGTCTGTTGGGACAACCGGGACTAGCGGGGGCAATGAGCAGTTCTTC
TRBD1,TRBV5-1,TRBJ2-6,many,CASGAEDRVPFGANVLTF,TGCGCCAGCGGCGCCGAGGACAGGGTCCCCTTTGGGGCCAACGTCCTGACTTTC
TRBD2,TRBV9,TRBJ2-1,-,CASGAGSNEQFF,TGTGCCAGCGGAGCGGGGTCCAATGAGCAGTTCTTC
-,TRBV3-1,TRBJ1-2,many,CASSVPGQSYGYTF,TGTGCCAGCAGTGTTCCCGGACAATCCTATGGCTACACCTTC
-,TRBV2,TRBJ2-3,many,CASLPLGGDTQYF,TGTGCCAGCCTACCGCTGGGCGGGGATACGCAGTATTTT
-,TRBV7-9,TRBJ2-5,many,CASSVSYSGQETQYF,TGTGCCAGCAGCGTTTCCTACTCCGGACAAGAGACCCAGTACTTC
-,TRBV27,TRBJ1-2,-,CASSALDGVYGYTF,TGTGCCAGCAGTGCCCTGGACGGGGTTTATGGCTACACCTTC
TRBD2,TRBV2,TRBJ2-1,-,CASSELAGGSHEQFF,TGTGCCAGCAGTGAACTAGCGGGGGGCAGCCATGAGCAGTTCTTC
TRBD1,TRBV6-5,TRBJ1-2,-,CASSYQTGGGCGYTF,TGTGCCAGCAGTTACCAGACAGGGGGAGGATGTGGCTACACCTTC
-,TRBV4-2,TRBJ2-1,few,CASSQVVKGPRYNEQFF,TGTGCCAGCAGCCAAGTTGTAAAAGGCCCCCGGTACAATGAGCAGTTCTTC
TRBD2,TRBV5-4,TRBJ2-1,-,CASSLVAGGEEYEQFF,TGTGCCAGCAGCTTGGTTGCGGGGGGGGAGGAGTATGAGCAGTTCTTC
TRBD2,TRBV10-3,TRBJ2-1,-,CAISERGGWDEQFF,TGTGCCATCTCGGAGCGGGGGGGCTGGGATGAGCAGTTCTTC
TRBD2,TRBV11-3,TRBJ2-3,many,CASSLEGTSGADTQYF,TGTGCCAGCAGCCTAGAGGGGACTAGCGGGGCAGATACGCAGTATTTT
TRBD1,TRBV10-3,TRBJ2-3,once,CAISNRGSDTQYF,TGTGCCATCAGTAACAGGGGAAGTGATACGCAGTATTTT
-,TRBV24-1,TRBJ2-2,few,CATSDFTRPPGELFF,TGTGCCACCAGTGATTTCACCCGCCCCCCCGGGGAGCTGTTTTTT
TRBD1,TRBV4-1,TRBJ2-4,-,CASSRQGDIQYF,TGCGCCAGCAGCCGACAGGGTGACATTCAGTACTTC
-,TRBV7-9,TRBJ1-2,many,CASSLQGGGYTF,TGTGCCAGCAGCCTACAGGGAGGTGGCTACACCTTC
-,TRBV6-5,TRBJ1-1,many,CASSYGAGMNTEAFF,TGTGCCAGCAGTTACGGCGCGGGAATGAACACTGAAGCTTTCTTT
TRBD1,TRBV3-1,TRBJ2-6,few,CASSGRDRNSGANVLTF,TGTGCCAGCAGCGGACGGGACAGGAACTCTGGGGCCAACGTCCTGACTTTC
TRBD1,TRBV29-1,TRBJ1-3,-,CSVGRDRGNTIYF,TGCAGCGTTGGCAGGGACAGGGGAAACACCATATATTTT
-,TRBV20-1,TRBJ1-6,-,CSARRGYNSPLHF,TGCAGTGCTAGAAGGGGTTATAATTCACCCCTCCACTTT